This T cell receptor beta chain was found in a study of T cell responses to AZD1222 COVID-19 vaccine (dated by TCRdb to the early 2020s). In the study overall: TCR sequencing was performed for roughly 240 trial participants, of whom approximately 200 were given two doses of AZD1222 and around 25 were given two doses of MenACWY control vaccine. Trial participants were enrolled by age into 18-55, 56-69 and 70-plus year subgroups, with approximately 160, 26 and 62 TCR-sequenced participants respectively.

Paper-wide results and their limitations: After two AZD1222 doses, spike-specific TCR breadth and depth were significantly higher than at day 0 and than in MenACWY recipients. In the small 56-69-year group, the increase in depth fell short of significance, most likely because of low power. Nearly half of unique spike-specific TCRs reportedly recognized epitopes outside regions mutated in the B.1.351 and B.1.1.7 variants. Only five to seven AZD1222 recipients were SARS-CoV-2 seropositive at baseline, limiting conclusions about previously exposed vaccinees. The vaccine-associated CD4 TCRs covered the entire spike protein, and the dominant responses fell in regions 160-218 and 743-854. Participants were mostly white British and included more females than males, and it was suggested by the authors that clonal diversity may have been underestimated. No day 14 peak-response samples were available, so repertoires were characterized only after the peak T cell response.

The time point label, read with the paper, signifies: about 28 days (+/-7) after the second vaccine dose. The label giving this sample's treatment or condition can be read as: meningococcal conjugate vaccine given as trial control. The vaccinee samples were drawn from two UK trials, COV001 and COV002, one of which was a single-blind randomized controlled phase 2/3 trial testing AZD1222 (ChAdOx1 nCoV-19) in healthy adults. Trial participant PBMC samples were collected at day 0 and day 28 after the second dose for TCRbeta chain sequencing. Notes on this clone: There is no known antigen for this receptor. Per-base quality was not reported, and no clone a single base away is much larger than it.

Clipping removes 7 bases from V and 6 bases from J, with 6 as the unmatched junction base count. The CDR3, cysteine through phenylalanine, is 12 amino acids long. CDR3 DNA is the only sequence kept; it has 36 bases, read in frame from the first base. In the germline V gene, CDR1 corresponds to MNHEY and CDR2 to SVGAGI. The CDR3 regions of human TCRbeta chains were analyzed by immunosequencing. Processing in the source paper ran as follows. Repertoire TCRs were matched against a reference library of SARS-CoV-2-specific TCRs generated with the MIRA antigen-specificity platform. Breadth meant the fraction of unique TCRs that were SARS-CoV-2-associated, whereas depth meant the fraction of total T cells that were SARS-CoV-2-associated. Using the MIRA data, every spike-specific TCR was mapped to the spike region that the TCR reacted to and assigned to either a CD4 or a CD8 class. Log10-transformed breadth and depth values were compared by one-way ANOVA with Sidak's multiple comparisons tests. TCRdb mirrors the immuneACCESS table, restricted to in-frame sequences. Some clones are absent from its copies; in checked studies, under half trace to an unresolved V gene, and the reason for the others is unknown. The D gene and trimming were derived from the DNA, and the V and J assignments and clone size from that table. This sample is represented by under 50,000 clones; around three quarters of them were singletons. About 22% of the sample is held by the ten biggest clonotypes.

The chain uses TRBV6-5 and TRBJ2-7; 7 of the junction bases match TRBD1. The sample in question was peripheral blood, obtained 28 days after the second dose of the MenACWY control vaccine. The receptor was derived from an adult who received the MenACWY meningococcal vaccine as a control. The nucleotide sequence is TGTGCCAGCAAACCGACAGGGAGCGAGCAGTACTTC. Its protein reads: CASKPTGSEQYF.